This T cell receptor (beta chain) appears in the sequencing data of a study of a mutant IDH1 vaccine in newly diagnosed glioma. Study-wide context: Vaccination followed radiotherapy alone by 4-6 weeks, or accompanied temozolomide cycles. The therapy given earlier, which was standard therapy, consisted of radiotherapy, temozolomide, or both, and most of the patients received both.

Study findings and constraints: Vaccination induced immune responses in around 93% of patients.

The germline CDR1 and CDR2 sequences are MDHEN and SYDVKM. The V end lost 7 bases, the J end lost 1 base, and 22 bases lay between the germline ends. The CDR3 contains 17 residues. On this clone itself: Antigen: not known.

Time point indicated: week 47, end of study. The investigators gave 300 ug of mutant IDH1 20-mer peptide in each vaccine dose, together with topical imiquimod. The data were produced by immunoSEQ multiplex PCR, yet TCRdb's version contains in-frame clones alone and is incomplete. The sample contains about 94,000 clones, just under 90% of which appear only once. The material sequenced was PBMCs, taken from a glioma patient whose treatment included an IDH1 peptide vaccine. The TCR sequence derives from a woman between 50 and 59 years old with glioma. The chain carries TRBV28 and TRBJ1-1, with D perhaps matching TRBD1 (6 bases). CDR3 in DNA: TGTGCCAGCACCGAATTGGAGACAGGCACGGGGAACACTGAAGCTTTCTTT. Translated, it gives CASTELETGTGNTEAFF. Using reference TRBV28 and TRBJ1-1 for the parts outside the CDR3, the full variable domain is DVKVTQSSRYLVKRTGEKVFLECVQDMDHENMFWYRQDPGLGLRLIYFSYDVKMKEKGDIPEGYSVSREKKERFSLILESASTNQTSMYLCASTELETGTGNTEAFFGQGTRLTVV.